One sample yielded the 8 T cell receptor beta chains listed below, sequenced in a study of early T cells in non-severe SARS-CoV-2 infection. MiXCR, run by TCRdb on the 5' RACE reads, gives a single entry per CDR3 protein. The table lists more than 70,000 distinct CDR3 sequences, around 13% of them singletons, with over 12% in the top ten. The sequenced sample consisted of whole blood. The origin of the receptors is an adult who was a healthcare worker with PCR-confirmed SARS-CoV-2 infection or an uninfected control (not recorded which).

CDR3 amino acids: CASSSKLTGVADTQYF. CDR3 sequence (DNA): TGTGCCAGCAGTTCCAAGCTTACAGGGGTCGCAGATACGCAGTATTTT. The chain links TRBV6-6 to TRBJ2-3; TRBD1 agrees at 7 bases. The V gene's germline CDR1 is MNHNY and CDR2 SVGAGI (reference sequence). The CDR3 is made up of 16 amino acids. Germline trimming cut 4 bases from V and 4 bases from J; bases unmatched to any gene: 11.

This chain uses TRBV19 with TRBJ2-1; weak D call: TRBD2 (5 bases). This CDR3 is built from 14 residues. Trimming shortened V by 6 bases and J by 7 bases, and 16 bases separated the two germline ends. CDR1 is LNHDA and CDR2 is SQIVND in the germline V gene (reference sequence). Here the CDR3 DNA reads TGTGCCAGTAGGAGGCTTGAGGAGGAAAATGAGCAGTTCTTC. Residues: CASRRLEEENEQFF.

On this clonotype itself: One junction end disagrees with the germline gene, perhaps due to a read error. The V call is TRBV20-1, the J call TRBJ2-1, with D tentatively TRBD2 (6 bases). This CDR3 is built from 14 residues. CDR1 DFQATT and CDR2 SNEGSKA come from the germline V gene (reference sequence). The CDR3 region is CSATVAGIDGEQFF. CDR3 DNA: TGCAGCGCTACAGTTGCGGGGATCGACGGTGAGCAGTTCTTC.

This clonotype showed up just a few times. This chain connects TRBV29-1 to TRBJ1-2, with TRBD1 matching 7 bases. Trimming removed 7 bases from V and 0 bases from J; junction bases left unmatched: 11. The CDR3 length is 15 residues. Germline V gene data show CDR1 as SQVTM and CDR2 as ANQGSEA. The CDR3 loop is CSATGAERANYGYTF. The DNA of the CDR3 is TGCAGCGCCACAGGGGCCGAACGAGCTAACTATGGCTACACCTTC.

The chain couples TRBV6-5 to TRBJ2-7; no reliable D call. The CDR3 contains 15 residues. Germline CDR1 MNHEY, CDR2 SVGAGI. V gave up 1 base and J gave up 3 bases, with 13 bases separating them. CDR3 residues: CASSYWGGGRYEQYF. The CDR3 nucleotides are TGTGCCAGCAGTTACTGGGGTGGCGGACGCTACGAGCAGTACTTC.

This chain joins TRBV28 and TRBJ2-1; no firm D call. V dropped 6 bases and J dropped 2 bases, with 11 bases sitting between them. Germline values: CDR1 MDHEN, CDR2 SYDVKM. CDR3 length equals 14 residues. The CDR3 protein is CASSIIGTYNEQFF. In nucleotides, the CDR3 is TGTGCCAGCAGCATAATTGGGACCTACAATGAGCAGTTCTTC.

The chain has TRBV29-1 and TRBJ1-1, with D tentatively TRBD1 (5 bases). CDR3 size: 12 residues. Germline V gene lookup returns CDR1 SQVTM and CDR2 ANQGSEA. V was clipped by 6 bases and J by 5 bases, with 13 bases between them. The CDR3: CSVRVVGTEAFF. Written as DNA, the CDR3 is TGCAGCGTCAGGGTCGTTGGGACTGAAGCTTTCTTT.

This clonotype turned up a few times. The chain joins TRBV7-9 to TRBJ2-2; D remains ambiguous. CDR1 and CDR2 from the germline V gene are SEHNR and FQNEAQ (reference sequence). The CDR3 runs 15 residues. Trimming stripped 5 bases from V and 0 bases from J, with 10 bases between. CDR3 bases: TGTGCCAGCAGCCTGAATGCGCCGAACACCGGGGAGCTGTTTTTT. It codes for CASSLNAPNTGELFF.